Listed here are 4 T cell receptor beta chains from one sample, sequenced in a study of molecular identifiers for immune sequencing clone quantification. One entry per CDR3 protein, called by TCRdb with MiXCR from the PCR reads. The sample has some 100,000 distinct CDR3 sequences, roughly 34% seen once. Material: naive CD8+ T cells from blood, with Jurkat cell RNA spiked in. Subset indicated: FACS-sorted CD8+CD4-CCR7+CD45RA+ naive T cells. These receptors all stem from a human donor in good health. Some libraries in this study had Jurkat cell RNA spiked in.

Comment on this clonotype: A much larger clone is a single base away; this may be a read error. The V and J genes are TRBV5-1 and TRBJ2-7, with TRBD1 matching over 7 bases. Germline CDR1 and CDR2: SGHRS and YFSETQ. V trimming: 4 bases; J trimming: 3 bases; junction bases outside the gene matches: 10. CDR3 length equals 15 residues. The chain's CDR3 is CASSLGDRDYYEQYF. The CDR3 DNA reads TGCGCCAGCAGCCTTGGGGACAGAGACTACTACGAGCAGTACTTC.

CDR3 bases: TGTGCCAGCAGTTACTACGAGCAGTACTTC. Its protein product is CASSYYEQYF. The chain carries TRBV28 and TRBJ2-7; D not resolved. The CDR3 extends over 10 amino acids. Per the germline V gene, CDR1 is MDHEN and CDR2 is SYDVKM. V shed 4 bases and J shed 3 bases, with 1 base lying between them.

The V gene is TRBV12-3 or TRBV12-4, the J gene TRBJ2-1, with 8 bases lining up with TRBD1. V shed 6 bases, J shed 7 bases, and the junction held 11 bases outside the gene matches. CDR3 length: 15 amino acids. The CDR3 region is CASSLQGAPGNEQFF. The CDR3 DNA reads as TGTGCCAGCAGCCTCCAGGGGGCGCCGGGAAATGAGCAGTTCTTC.

In this sample, this clonotype turned up once. V gene TRBV7-9 combines with J gene TRBJ1-2; no clear D. V was pared by 3 bases and J by 7 bases, with 9 bases between. Germline CDR1 is SEHNR and CDR2 is FQNEAQ (reference sequence). The CDR3 is made up of 12 amino acids. This CDR3 is CASSFGESGYTF. CDR3 DNA sequence: TGTGCCAGCAGCTTCGGGGAATCTGGCTACACCTTC. Drawing the rest from reference TRBV7-9 and TRBJ1-2, the complete variable domain is DTGVSQNPRHKITKRGQNVTFRCDPISEHNRLYWYRQTLGQGPEFLTYFQNEAQLEKSRLLSDRFSAERPKGSFSTLEIQRTEQGDSAMYLCASSFGESGYTFGSGTRLTVV.